These 17 T cell receptor beta chains were sequenced from one sample in a study of T cells after yellow fever vaccination. TCRdb fed the 5' RACE reads into MiXCR, producing one record per CDR3 protein. The data hold about 340,000 distinct CDR3 sequences, with around an eighth observed a single time. The sequenced sample was CD4+ T cells sorted from PBMCs, obtained 15 days after the yellow fever booster vaccination. These receptors were taken from a man in his late teens or twenties who received the YFV17D yellow fever vaccine.

This clonotype was observed a handful of times. V gene TRBV10-3 combines with J gene TRBJ1-5; the D is unclear. The germline CDR1 and CDR2 sequences are ENHRY and SYGVKD. This CDR3 contains 16 residues. V was shortened by 2 bases and J by 1 base, with 12 bases between the two germline ends. The CDR3 is CAISENPGDSNQPQHF. CDR3 DNA sequence: TGTGCCATCAGTGAGAACCCGGGAGACAGCAATCAGCCCCAGCATTTT.

This clonotype appeared a few times. The V and J genes are TRBV29-1 and TRBJ2-5; no definite D call. CDR3 length: 12 residues. From germline, CDR1 is SQVTM and CDR2 ANQGSEA. The V and J ends lost 7 bases and 0 bases respectively, with 9 bases between them. The chain's CDR3 is CSGREYQETQYF. Written as DNA, the CDR3 is TGCAGCGGAAGGGAATACCAAGAGACCCAGTACTTC.

This clonotype was seen more than once but under ten times. This chain uses TRBV27 with TRBJ2-7; 8 bases line up with TRBD1. V lost 5 bases and J lost 3; bases outside the gene matches: 6. Germline V gene lookup returns CDR1 MNHEY and CDR2 SMNVEV (reference sequence). This CDR3 is built from 14 residues. In DNA, the CDR3 is TGTGCCAGCAGTCCCTCGGGACAGGACTACGAGCAGTACGTC. Its translation: CASSPSGQDYEQYV.

V gene TRBV2 combines with J gene TRBJ2-6; tentatively, D is TRBD1 (5 bases). Trimming left V 5 bases short and J 0 bases short, with 8 bases between. Looked up from germline, CDR1 is SNHLY and CDR2 is FYNNEI. The CDR3 contains 15 residues. The CDR3, as DNA: TGTGCCAGCAGTCAGGGTATCTCTGGGGCCAACGTCCTGACTTTC. This translates into CASSQGISGANVLTF.

This clonotype was observed many times. The chain uses TRBV12-3 or TRBV12-4 and TRBJ1-2; the D is unclear. CDR3 length: 13 residues. Trimming stripped 1 base from V and 5 bases from J, with 8 bases between. The CDR3 protein is CASSLDGFYGYTF. The CDR3 region has the DNA TGTGCCAGCAGTTTAGACGGTTTTTATGGCTACACCTTC.

This clonotype was observed a few times. V is TRBV2 and J is TRBJ2-5; no reliable D call. Germline V lookup: CDR1 SNHLY, CDR2 FYNNEI. The CDR3 has 12 residues. Trimming removed 11 bases from V and 5 bases from J, with 15 bases in between. Here the CDR3 reads CAPHGSMETQYF. CDR3 nucleotides: TGTGCCCCACACGGCTCGATGGAGACCCAGTACTTC.

This clonotype showed up just a few times. V gene TRBV2 combines with J gene TRBJ1-1; D might be TRBD1 (6 bases). CDR3 size: 13 residues. Germline V gene lookup returns CDR1 SNHLY and CDR2 FYNNEI. V shed 7 bases and J shed 7 bases, with 16 bases lying between them. CDR3 DNA sequence: TGTGCCAGCAACGCCAATGGGGACAATGAAGCTTTCTTT. This encodes CASNANGDNEAFF.

V gene TRBV4-1 combines with J gene TRBJ2-2; D is ambiguous. Germline V gene sequence: CDR1 MGHRA, CDR2 YSYEKL. V dropped 8 bases and J dropped 6 bases, with 16 bases sitting between them. This CDR3 contains 14 residues. The CDR3 DNA reads TGCGCCAGCGGGTCGAGCCTGGGCCCCGGGGAGCTGTTTTTT. Protein product: CASGSSLGPGELFF.

The chain employs TRBV5-1 and TRBJ2-1; 10 positions agree with TRBD2. The CDR3 loop spans 20 amino acids. J gave up 0 bases and V 0 bases, and 12 bases lay outside the gene matches. The V gene's germline CDR1 is SGHRS and CDR2 YFSETQ. CDR3 loop: CASSLAGGSGGPSSYNEQFF. The CDR3 DNA reads TGCGCCAGCAGCTTGGCCGGGGGTAGCGGGGGGCCGAGCTCCTACAATGAGCAGTTCTTC.

A few counts support this clonotype. V usage is TRBV6-4 and J usage is TRBJ2-3; D remains ambiguous. V lost 3 bases to trimming and J lost 6 bases, with 7 bases between them. This CDR3 comprises 12 residues. Germline-derived CDR1 and CDR2 are MRHNA and SNTAGT. CDR3 amino acids: CASSETGDTQYF. CDR3 nucleotides: TGTGCCAGCAGTGAAACGGGTGATACGCAGTATTTT.

A few counts support this clonotype. J is TRBJ2-1 and V is TRBV7-7; 7 bases fit TRBD1. The V gene's germline CDR1 is SSHAT and CDR2 FNYEAQ (reference sequence). Trimming took 6 bases from V and 4 from J; bases not matched to a gene: 6. CDR3 length: 14 amino acids. The CDR3 DNA follows: TGTGCCAGCAGTAGGGACAGAAAATACAATGAGCAGTTCTTC. It is translated as CASSRDRKYNEQFF.

The table lists this clonotype with a few counts. The chain combines TRBV7-2 with TRBJ1-6; D unclear. The length of the CDR3 is 15 residues. V was shortened by 5 bases and J by 7 bases, with 15 bases between the two germline ends. Germline V CDR1 and CDR2: SGHTA, FQGNSA. CDR3 in DNA: TGTGCCAGCAGCGCCGGTGGGCGAAAAAATTCACCCCTCCACTTT. Amino acids: CASSAGGRKNSPLHF.

The gene calls are TRBV5-1 and TRBJ2-3; D possibly corresponds to TRBD1 (5 bases). The CDR3 spans 13 residues. The V end lost 4 bases, the J end lost 5 bases, and 11 bases lay between the germline ends. CDR1 SGHRS and CDR2 YFSETQ come from the germline V gene. CDR3 sequence (DNA): TGCGCCAGCAGCGCGGCGGACAAAGATACGCAGTATTTT. As protein: CASSAADKDTQYF.

The chain joins TRBV6-2 or TRBV6-3 to TRBJ1-5, with 10 positions matching TRBD1. CDR1 and CDR2 from the germline V gene are MNHEY and SVGEGT. V dropped 6 bases and J dropped 0; count of bases not matched to a gene: 5. The CDR3 is made up of 16 amino acids. For the CDR3, the DNA is TGTGCCAGCAGACGCGGGACAGGGGATAGCAATCAGCCCCAGCATTTT. Its protein is CASRRGTGDSNQPQHF.

The chain couples TRBV5-5 to TRBJ1-4, with 12 bases lining up with TRBD1. The V and J ends lost 3 bases and 2 bases, in that order; junction bases with no gene match: 2. The CDR3 loop spans 16 amino acids. The germline V gene encodes CDR1 SGHKS and CDR2 YYEKEE (reference sequence). The CDR3 protein is CASSWDRGRTNEKLFF. The CDR3 nucleotides read TGTGCCAGCAGCTGGGACAGGGGGCGTACTAATGAAAAACTGTTTTTT.

This clonotype was seen a few times. V usage is TRBV3-1 and J usage is TRBJ2-3; D is uncertain. This CDR3 has 11 residues. Germline-derived CDR1 and CDR2 are LGHDT and YNNKEL (reference sequence). With 4 bases removed from V and 8 bases from J, the gap between germline ends came to 7 bases. The CDR3 DNA reads as TGTGCCAGCAGCCTCACGACTACGCAGTATTTT. It specifies CASSLTTTQYF.

This sequence joins TRBV7-8 and TRBJ1-2; a possible D gene is TRBD1 (6 bases). Trimming cost V 1 base and J 4 bases, with 19 bases left between them. Looked up from germline, CDR1 is SGHVS and CDR2 is FQNEAQ. This CDR3 contains 17 residues. The CDR3 protein is CASSLEQGPPVGYGYTF. The CDR3 DNA follows: TGTGCCAGCAGCTTAGAACAGGGCCCGCCGGTAGGCTATGGCTACACCTTC.